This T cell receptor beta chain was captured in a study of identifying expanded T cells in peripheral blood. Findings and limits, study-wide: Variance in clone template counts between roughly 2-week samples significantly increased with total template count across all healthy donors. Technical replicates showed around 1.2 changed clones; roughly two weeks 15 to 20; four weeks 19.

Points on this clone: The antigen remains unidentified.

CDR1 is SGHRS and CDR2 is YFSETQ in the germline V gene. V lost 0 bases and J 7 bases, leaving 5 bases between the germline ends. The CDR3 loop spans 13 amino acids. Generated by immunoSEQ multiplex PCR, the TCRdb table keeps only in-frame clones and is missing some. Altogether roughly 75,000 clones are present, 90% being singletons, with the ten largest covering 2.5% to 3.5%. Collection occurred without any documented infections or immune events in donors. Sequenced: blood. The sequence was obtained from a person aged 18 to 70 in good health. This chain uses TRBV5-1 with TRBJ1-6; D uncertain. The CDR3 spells CASSLEQNSPLHF. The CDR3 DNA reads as TGCGCCAGCAGCTTGGAGCAGAATTCACCCCTCCACTTT.